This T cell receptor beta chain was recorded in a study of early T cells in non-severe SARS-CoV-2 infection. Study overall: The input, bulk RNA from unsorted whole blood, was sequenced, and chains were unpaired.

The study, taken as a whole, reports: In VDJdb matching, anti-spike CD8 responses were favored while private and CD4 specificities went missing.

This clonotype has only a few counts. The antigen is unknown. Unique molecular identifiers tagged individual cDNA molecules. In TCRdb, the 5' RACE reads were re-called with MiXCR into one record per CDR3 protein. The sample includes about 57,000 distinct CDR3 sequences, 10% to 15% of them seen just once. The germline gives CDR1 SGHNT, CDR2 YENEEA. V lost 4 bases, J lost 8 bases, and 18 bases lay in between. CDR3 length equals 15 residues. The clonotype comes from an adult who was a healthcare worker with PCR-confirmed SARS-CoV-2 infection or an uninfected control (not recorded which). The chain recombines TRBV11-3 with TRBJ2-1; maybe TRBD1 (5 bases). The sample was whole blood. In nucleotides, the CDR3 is TGTGCCAGCAGCTCGACTGGGGCGGCCTGGGATGAGCAGTTCTTC. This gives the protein CASSSTGAAWDEQFF.